This is a list of T cell receptor beta chains from one sample in a study of blood T cells in healthy people across ages. Each CDR3 protein is one row after TCRdb ran MiXCR on the 5' RACE reads. The table records a few hundred thousand distinct CDR3 sequences, approximately 52% of them present only once. The sample taken for sequencing was blood. The receptors originated from a man aged 55 to 70 in good health. Each CDR3 is given with its conserved first and last residue. A D gene is named only where the DNA matches it firmly. The size field is filled for only some rows; it gives once, few, many or a size class.

abundance	v_gene	j_gene	d_gene	CDR3aa	CDR3nt
.	TRBV20-1	TRBJ1-2	.	CSARGEGNYGYTF	TGCAGTGCTAGAGGGGAGGGAAACTATGGCTACACCTTC
few	TRBV7-9	TRBJ2-5	.	CASSFRGIQETQYF	TGTGCCAGCAGCTTCCGGGGCATCCAAGAGACCCAGTACTTC
.	TRBV4-1	TRBJ1-2	.	CASSQDRAKTDRENYGYTF	TGCGCCAGCAGCCAAGATCGGGCCAAAACAGACAGAGAAAACTATGGCTACACCTTC
few	TRBV7-2	TRBJ2-1	.	CASSLDSGPYNEQFF	TGTGCCAGCAGCTTAGACTCAGGACCCTACAATGAGCAGTTCTTC
few	TRBV20-1	TRBJ2-7	.	CSVRGLGEQYF	TGCAGTGTTAGAGGTTTGGGCGAGCAGTACTTC
.	TRBV4-1	TRBJ2-3	.	CASKDQRGSTDTQYF	TGCGCCAGCAAGGATCAACGGGGGAGCACAGATACGCAGTATTTT
few	TRBV30	TRBJ2-1	TRBD2	CAWKSGGSWYNEQFF	TGTGCCTGGAAATCGGGCGGGAGTTGGTACAATGAGCAGTTCTTC
few	TRBV5-1	TRBJ2-7	TRBD2	CASSSTGWPSGRQYEQYF	TGCGCCAGCAGCTCGACAGGGTGGCCTAGCGGGAGGCAATACGAGCAGTACTTC
.	TRBV20-1	TRBJ1-2	.	CSARGGQGLANYGYTF	TGCAGTGCTAGAGGCGGGCAGGGATTAGCTAACTATGGCTACACCTTC
few	TRBV14	TRBJ2-1	TRBD2	CASSSTGGTYNEQFF	TGTGCCAGCAGCTCAACGGGGGGAACCTACAATGAGCAGTTCTTC
.	TRBV6-1	TRBJ1-6	.	CASSELDGVDSPLHF	TGTGCCAGCAGTGAATTAGACGGTGTAGATTCACCCCTCCACTTT
few	TRBV5-5	TRBJ2-3	.	CASSRGYLTDTQYF	TGTGCCAGCAGCCGGGGCTACCTCACAGATACGCAGTATTTT
once	TRBV7-2	TRBJ1-2	TRBD1	CAGSLWGWTGYDYGYTF	TGTGCCGGCAGCTTATGGGGTTGGACAGGATACGACTATGGCTACACCTTC
.	TRBV20-1	TRBJ2-7	TRBD2	CSARREGRNEQYF	TGCAGTGCCAGAAGGGAGGGCCGCAACGAGCAGTACTTC
.	TRBV27	TRBJ1-2	TRBD1	CASSGQGSGYGYTF	TGTGCCAGCAGCGGACAGGGGAGTGGCTATGGCTACACCTTC
.	TRBV25-1	TRBJ1-4	.	CASSVWRSGDNEKLFF	TGTGCCAGCAGTGTATGGAGGTCGGGAGATAATGAAAAACTGTTTTTT
.	TRBV12-3/TRBV12-4	TRBJ1-1	.	CASSVDRRNTEAFF	TGTGCCAGCAGTGTCGACAGGAGGAACACTGAAGCTTTCTTT
.	TRBV24-1	TRBJ2-5	TRBD1	CATIQTGDPETQYF	TGTGCCACCATCCAGACAGGGGATCCTGAGACCCAGTACTTC
many	TRBV27	TRBJ2-5	TRBD2	CASTTNGGVETQYF	TGTGCCAGCACCACGAACGGGGGGGTAGAGACCCAGTACTTC
.	TRBV6-2/TRBV6-3	TRBJ1-6	TRBD1	CASRFSGGQGRSPLHF	TGTGCCAGCAGATTTTCAGGCGGACAGGGGAGATCACCCCTCCACTTT
.	TRBV4-3	TRBJ2-3	.	CASSQDLRTLGTQYF	TGCGCCAGCAGCCAAGATCTCCGGACTTTAGGGACGCAGTATTTT
once	TRBV3-1	TRBJ2-7	.	CASSHRGYPSWQYF	TGTGCCAGCAGCCACCGAGGATACCCCTCGTGGCAGTACTTC
.	TRBV20-1	TRBJ1-1	.	CSASVHGAGKNTEAFF	TGCAGTGCTAGCGTTCACGGGGCAGGGAAGAACACTGAAGCTTTCTTT
.	TRBV29-1	TRBJ2-1	.	CSVGSQGGGQFF	TGCAGCGTTGGGTCGCAGGGAGGCGGGCAGTTCTTC
.	TRBV27	TRBJ2-4	.	CASSLKAAATGGIQYF	TGTGCCAGCAGTTTGAAGGCAGCGGCCACAGGAGGCATTCAGTACTTC
.	TRBV20-1	TRBJ2-7	.	CSARDDAYEQYF	TGCAGTGCTAGAGATGACGCCTACGAGCAGTACTTC
few	TRBV6-5	TRBJ2-7	.	CASTRGQPYEQYF	TGTGCCAGCACCCGAGGGCAGCCCTACGAGCAGTACTTC
.	TRBV28	TRBJ2-7	.	CASSYLARESYEQYF	TGTGCCAGCAGTTATCTAGCTCGGGAGTCCTACGAGCAGTACTTC
.	TRBV7-2	TRBJ2-1	.	CASSPGASSYEQFF	TGTGCCAGCAGCCCCGGGGCGTCGTCCTACGAGCAGTTCTTC
.	TRBV5-4	TRBJ1-1	.	CASRAALGTEAFF	TGTGCCAGCAGAGCCGCCCTGGGCACTGAAGCTTTCTTT
.	TRBV5-1	TRBJ2-3	.	CASSLDGPSTDTQYF	TGCGCCAGCAGCTTGGACGGCCCTAGCACAGATACGCAGTATTTT
.	TRBV5-1	TRBJ1-6	.	CASSLNSNSPLHF	TGCGCCAGCAGCTTGAACAGTAATTCACCCCTCCACTTT
.	TRBV3-1	TRBJ2-1	.	CASSRLGERNEQFF	TGTGCCAGCAGCCGGTTGGGGGAGCGGAATGAGCAGTTCTTC
.	TRBV7-2	TRBJ1-5	.	CASSPTANQPRHF	TGTGCCAGCAGCCCGACAGCTAATCAGCCCCGGCATTTT
.	TRBV9	TRBJ2-7	TRBD1	CASSVGASTGGPEQYF	TGTGCCAGCAGCGTAGGTGCGAGTACAGGGGGCCCCGAGCAGTACTTC
few	TRBV12-3/TRBV12-4	TRBJ1-4	.	CASSQQGVEKLFF	TGTGCCAGCAGTCAACAGGGTGTTGAAAAACTGTTTTTT
.	TRBV24-1	TRBJ2-6	.	CATSDSASPGANVLTF	TGTGCCACCAGTGACTCAGCTAGCCCTGGGGCCAACGTCCTGACTTTC